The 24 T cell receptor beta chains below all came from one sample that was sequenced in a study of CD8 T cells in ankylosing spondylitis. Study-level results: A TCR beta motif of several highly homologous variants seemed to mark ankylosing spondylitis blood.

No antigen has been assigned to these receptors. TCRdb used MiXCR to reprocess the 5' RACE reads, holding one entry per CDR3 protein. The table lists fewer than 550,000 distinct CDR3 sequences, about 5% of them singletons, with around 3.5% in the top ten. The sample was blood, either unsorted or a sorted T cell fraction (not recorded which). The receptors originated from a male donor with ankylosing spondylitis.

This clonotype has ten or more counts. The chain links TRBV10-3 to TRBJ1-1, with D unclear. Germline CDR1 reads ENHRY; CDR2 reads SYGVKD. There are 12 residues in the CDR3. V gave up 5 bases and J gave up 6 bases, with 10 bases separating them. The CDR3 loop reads CAISKVGAEAFF. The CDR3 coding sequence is TGTGCCATCAGTAAAGTTGGGGCTGAAGCTTTCTTT.

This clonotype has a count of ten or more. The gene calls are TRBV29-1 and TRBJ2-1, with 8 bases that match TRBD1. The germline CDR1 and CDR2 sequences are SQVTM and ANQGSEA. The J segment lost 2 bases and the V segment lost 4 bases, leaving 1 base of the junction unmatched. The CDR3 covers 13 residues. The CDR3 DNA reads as TGCAGCGTTGCGACAGGGGCCTACAATGAGCAGTTCTTC. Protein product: CSVATGAYNEQFF.

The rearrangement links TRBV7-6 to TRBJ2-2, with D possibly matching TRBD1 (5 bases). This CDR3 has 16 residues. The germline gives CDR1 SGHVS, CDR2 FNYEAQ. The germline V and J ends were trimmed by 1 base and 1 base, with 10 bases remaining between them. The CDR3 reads CASSLVRTWNTGELFF. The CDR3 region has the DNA TGTGCCAGCAGCTTAGTACGGACATGGAACACCGGGGAGCTGTTTTTT.

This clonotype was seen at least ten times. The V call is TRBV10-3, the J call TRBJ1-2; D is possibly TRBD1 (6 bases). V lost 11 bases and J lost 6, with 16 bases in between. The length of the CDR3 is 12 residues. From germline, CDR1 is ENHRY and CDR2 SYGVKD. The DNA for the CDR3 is TGTGCCGCCAGAGGGGGGCCGGATGGCTACACCTTC. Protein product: CAARGGPDGYTF.

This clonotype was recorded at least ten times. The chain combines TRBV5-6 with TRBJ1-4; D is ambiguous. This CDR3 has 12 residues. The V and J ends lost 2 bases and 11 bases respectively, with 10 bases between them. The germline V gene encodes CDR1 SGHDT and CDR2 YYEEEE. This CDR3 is CASSLGGNKLFF. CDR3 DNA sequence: TGTGCCAGCAGCTTAGGAGGGAATAAACTGTTTTTT. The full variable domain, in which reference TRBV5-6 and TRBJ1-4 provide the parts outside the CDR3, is DAGVTQSPTHLIKTRGQQVTLRCSPKSGHDTVSWYQQALGQGPQFIFQYYEEEERQRGNFPDRFSGHQFPNYSSELNVNALLLGDSALYLCASSLGGNKLFFGSGTQLSVL.

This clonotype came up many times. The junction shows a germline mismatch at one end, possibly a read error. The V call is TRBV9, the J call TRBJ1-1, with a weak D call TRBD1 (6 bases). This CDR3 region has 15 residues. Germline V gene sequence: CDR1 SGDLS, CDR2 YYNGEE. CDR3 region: CASSAQTGWNTEASF. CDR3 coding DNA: TGTGCCAGCAGCGCTCAGACAGGATGGAACACTGAAGCTTCCTTT.

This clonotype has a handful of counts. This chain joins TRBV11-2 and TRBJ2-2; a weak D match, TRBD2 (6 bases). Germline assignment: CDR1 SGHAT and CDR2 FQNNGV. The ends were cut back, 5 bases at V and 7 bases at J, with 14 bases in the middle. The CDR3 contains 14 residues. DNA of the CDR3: TGTGCCAGCAGCCCAATAGGAGGGGTCGGGGAGCTGTTTTTT. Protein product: CASSPIGGVGELFF.

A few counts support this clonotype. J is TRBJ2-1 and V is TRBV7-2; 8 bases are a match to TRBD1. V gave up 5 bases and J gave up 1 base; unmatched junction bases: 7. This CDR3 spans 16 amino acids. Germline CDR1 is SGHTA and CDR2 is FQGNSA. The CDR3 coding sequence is TGTGCCAGCAGCCGCAACAGGGGGAAGTCCTACAATGAGCAGTTCTTC. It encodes CASSRNRGKSYNEQFF. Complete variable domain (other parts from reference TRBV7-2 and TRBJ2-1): GAGVSQSPSNKVTEKGKDVELRCDPISGHTALYWYRQSLGQGLEFLIYFQGNSAPDKSGLPSDRFSAERTGGSVSTLTIQRTQQEDSAVYLCASSRNRGKSYNEQFFGPGTRLTVL.

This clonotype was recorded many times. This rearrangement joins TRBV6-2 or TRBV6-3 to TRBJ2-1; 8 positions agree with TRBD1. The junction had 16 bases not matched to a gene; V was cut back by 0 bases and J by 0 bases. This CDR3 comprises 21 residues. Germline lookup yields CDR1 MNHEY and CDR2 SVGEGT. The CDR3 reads CASSYSSPGQEYFSSYNEQFF. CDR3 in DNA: TGTGCCAGCAGTTACTCGTCCCCGGGACAGGAATATTTTAGCTCCTACAATGAGCAGTTCTTC.

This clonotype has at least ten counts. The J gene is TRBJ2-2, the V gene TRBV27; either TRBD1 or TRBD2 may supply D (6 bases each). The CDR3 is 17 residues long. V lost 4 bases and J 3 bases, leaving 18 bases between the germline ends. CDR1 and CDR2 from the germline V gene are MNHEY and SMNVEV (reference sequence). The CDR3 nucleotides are TGTGCCAGCAGTTCCCAGGGGCTAGCGCCCTACACCGGGGAGCTGTTTTTT. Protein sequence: CASSSQGLAPYTGELFF.

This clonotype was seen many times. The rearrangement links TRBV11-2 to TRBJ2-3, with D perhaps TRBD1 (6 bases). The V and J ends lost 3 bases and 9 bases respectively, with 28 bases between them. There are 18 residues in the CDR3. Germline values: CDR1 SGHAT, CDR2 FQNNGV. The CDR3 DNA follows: TGTGCCAGCAGCTTCCCCCCCGAGTACCGGACAGCCCGTGGGACGCAGTATTTT. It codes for CASSFPPEYRTARGTQYF.

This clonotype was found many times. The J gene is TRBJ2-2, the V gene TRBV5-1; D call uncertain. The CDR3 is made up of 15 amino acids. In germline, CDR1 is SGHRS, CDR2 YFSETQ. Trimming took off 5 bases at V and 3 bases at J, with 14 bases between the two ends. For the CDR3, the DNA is TGCGCCAGCAGAGGTTTCAAGGGTCACACCGGGGAGCTGTTTTTT. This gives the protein CASRGFKGHTGELFF.

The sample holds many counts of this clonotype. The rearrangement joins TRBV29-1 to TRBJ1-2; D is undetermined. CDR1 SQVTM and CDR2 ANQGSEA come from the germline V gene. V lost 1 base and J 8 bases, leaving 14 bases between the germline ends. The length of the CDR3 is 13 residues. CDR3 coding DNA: TGCAGCGTTGAAGCTAGGGCTCGTTTAGGCTACACCTTC. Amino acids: CSVEARARLGYTF.

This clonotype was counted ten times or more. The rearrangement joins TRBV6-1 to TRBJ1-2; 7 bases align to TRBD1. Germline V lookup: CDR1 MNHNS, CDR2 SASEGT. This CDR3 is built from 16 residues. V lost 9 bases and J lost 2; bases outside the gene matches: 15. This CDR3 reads CASQPGQSRLNYGYTF. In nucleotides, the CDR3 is TGTGCCAGTCAGCCGGGACAGTCCCGCCTAAACTATGGCTACACCTTC.

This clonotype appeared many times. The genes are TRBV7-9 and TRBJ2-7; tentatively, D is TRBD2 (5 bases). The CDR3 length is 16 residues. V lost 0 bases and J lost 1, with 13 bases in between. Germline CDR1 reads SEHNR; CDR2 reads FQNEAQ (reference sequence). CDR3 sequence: CASSLAIERQSYEQYF. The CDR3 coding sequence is TGTGCCAGCAGCTTAGCGATCGAGCGGCAGTCCTACGAGCAGTACTTC. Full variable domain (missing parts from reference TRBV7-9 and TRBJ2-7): DTGVSQNPRHKITKRGQNVTFRCDPISEHNRLYWYRQTLGQGPEFLTYFQNEAQLEKSRLLSDRFSAERPKGSFSTLEIQRTEQGDSAMYLCASSLAIERQSYEQYFGPGTRLTVT.

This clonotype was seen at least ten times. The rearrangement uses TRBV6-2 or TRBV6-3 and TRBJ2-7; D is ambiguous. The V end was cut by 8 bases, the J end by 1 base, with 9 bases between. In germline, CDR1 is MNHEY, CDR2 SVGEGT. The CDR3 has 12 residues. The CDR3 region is CASGSASYEQYF. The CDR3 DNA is TGTGCCAGCGGTTCGGCTTCCTACGAGCAGTACTTC.

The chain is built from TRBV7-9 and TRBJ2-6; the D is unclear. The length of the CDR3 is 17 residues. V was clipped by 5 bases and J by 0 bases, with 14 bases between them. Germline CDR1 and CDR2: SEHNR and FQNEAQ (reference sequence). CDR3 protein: CASSVVGRSSGANVLTF. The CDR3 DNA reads TGTGCCAGCAGCGTAGTCGGGCGGAGCTCTGGGGCCAACGTCCTGACTTTC. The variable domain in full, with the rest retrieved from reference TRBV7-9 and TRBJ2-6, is DTGVSQNPRHKITKRGQNVTFRCDPISEHNRLYWYRQTLGQGPEFLTYFQNEAQLEKSRLLSDRFSAERPKGSFSTLEIQRTEQGDSAMYLCASSVVGRSSGANVLTFGAGSRLTVL.

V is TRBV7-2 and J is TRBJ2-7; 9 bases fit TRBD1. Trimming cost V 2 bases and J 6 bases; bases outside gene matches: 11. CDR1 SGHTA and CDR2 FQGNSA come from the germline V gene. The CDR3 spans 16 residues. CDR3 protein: CASSLSTGGAFSEQYF. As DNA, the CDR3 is TGTGCCAGCAGCTTAAGCACAGGGGGCGCATTTAGCGAGCAGTACTTC.

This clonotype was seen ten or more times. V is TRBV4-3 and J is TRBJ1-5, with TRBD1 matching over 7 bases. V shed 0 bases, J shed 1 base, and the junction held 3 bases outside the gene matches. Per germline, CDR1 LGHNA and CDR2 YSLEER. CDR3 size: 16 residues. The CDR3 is CASSQDAQGSNQPQHF. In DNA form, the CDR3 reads TGCGCCAGCAGCCAAGATGCACAGGGGAGCAATCAGCCCCAGCATTTT.

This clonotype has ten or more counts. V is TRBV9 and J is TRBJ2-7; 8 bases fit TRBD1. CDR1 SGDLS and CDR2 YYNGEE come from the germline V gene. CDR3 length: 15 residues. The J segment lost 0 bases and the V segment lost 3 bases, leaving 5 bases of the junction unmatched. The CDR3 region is CASSATDRASYEQYF. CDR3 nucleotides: TGTGCCAGCAGCGCCACGGACAGGGCCTCCTACGAGCAGTACTTC.

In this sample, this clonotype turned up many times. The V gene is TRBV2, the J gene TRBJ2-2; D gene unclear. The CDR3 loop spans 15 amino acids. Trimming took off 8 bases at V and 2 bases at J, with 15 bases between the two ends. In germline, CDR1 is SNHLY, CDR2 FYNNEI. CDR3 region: CASGEWLLNTGELFF. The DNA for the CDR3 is TGTGCCAGCGGGGAATGGCTCCTAAACACCGGGGAGCTGTTTTTT.

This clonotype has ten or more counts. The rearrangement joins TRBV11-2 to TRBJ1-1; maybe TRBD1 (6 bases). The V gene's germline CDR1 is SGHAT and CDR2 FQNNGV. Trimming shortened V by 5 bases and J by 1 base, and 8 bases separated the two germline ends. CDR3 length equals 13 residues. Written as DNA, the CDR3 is TGTGCCAGCAGCAAACAGGGGAACACTGAAGCTTTCTTT. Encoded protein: CASSKQGNTEAFF.

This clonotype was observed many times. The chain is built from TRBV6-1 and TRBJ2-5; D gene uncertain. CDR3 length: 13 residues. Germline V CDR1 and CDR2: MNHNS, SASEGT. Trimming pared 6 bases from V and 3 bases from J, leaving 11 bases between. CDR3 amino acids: CASRASWEETQYF. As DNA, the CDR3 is TGTGCCAGCAGAGCAAGTTGGGAAGAGACCCAGTACTTC.

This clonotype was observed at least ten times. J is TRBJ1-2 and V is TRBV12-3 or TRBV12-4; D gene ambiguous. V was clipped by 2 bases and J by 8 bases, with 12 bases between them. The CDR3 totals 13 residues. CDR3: CASSLRNTEGYTF. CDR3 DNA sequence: TGTGCCAGCAGTTTACGGAATACCGAGGGCTACACCTTC.